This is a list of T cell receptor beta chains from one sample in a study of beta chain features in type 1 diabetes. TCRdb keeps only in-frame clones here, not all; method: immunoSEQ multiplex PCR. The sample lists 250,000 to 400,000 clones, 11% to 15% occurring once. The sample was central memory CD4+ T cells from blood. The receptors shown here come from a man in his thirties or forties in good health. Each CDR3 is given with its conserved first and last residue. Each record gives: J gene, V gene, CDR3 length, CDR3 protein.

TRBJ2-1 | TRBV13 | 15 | CASSADRNSYNEQFF
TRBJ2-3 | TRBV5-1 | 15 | CASSPASGSTDTQYF
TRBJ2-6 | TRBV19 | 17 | CAPAGQVLVAGANVLTF
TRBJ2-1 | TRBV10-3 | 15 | CAISDSGRPGNEQFF
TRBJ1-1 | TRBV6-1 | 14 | CASSSGGAYTEAFF
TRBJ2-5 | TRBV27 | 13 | CASSRLGQETQYF
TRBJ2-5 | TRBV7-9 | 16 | CASSIYRQGRLETQYF
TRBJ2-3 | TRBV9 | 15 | CASSGRGTHTDTQYF
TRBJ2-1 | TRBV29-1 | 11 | CSVEERQEQFF
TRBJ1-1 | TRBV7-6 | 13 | CVGIGTRDTEAFF
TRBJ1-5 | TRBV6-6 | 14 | CASTGQGKPEPQHF
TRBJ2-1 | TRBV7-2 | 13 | CASSSPQTPEQFF
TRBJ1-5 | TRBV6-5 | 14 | CASSPVDSNQPQHF
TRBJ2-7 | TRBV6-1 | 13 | CASSSDADDEQYF
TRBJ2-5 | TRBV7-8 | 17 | CASSLSGSTRGGETQYF
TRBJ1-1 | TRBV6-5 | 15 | CASRRRDRVYTEAFF
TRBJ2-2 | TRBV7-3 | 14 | CASSFSGHTGELFF
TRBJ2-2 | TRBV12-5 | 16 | CASGPPLRQITGELFF
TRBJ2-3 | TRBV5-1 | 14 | CASSPSLKSDTQYF
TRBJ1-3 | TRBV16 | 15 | CASSQFKSSGNTIYF
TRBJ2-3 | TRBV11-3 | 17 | CASSFGLAGVETDTQYF
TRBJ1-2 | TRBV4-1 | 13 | CASSPDRVHGYTF
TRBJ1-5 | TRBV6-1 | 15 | CASSVDRIGPSAQHF
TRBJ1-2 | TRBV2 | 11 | CASRADYGYTF
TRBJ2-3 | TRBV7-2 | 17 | CASSSPPGGLAADTQYF